These 25 T cell receptor beta chains share one sample of origin, sequenced in a study of CD8 T cells in ankylosing spondylitis. Regarding the study as a whole: Seemingly characteristic of ankylosing spondylitis blood was a TCR beta motif consisting of about 8 highly homologous variants.

For these receptors, no antigen is known. Using its own MiXCR run on the 5' RACE reads, TCRdb lists one record per CDR3 protein. Among 750,000 to 850,000 distinct CDR3 sequences, 12% were seen once, and the ten largest hold 0.51%. The specimen was blood, either unsorted or a sorted T cell fraction (not recorded which). The receptors were gathered from a male donor with ankylosing spondylitis.

The genes are TRBV7-9 and TRBJ2-5, with TRBD2 as a possible D gene (6 bases). The germline V gene has CDR1 SEHNR and CDR2 FQNEAQ (reference sequence). V shed 3 bases and J shed 5 bases, with 13 bases lying between them. This CDR3 spans 14 amino acids. The CDR3 DNA reads TGTGCCAGCAGCTTTGAAGAGCGGGCGGAGACCCAGTACTTC. Its protein product is CASSFEERAETQYF.

This clonotype was seen just once. The rearrangement links TRBV28 to TRBJ2-5; tentative D call: TRBD2 (5 bases). The CDR3 is 15 amino acids. Per germline, CDR1 MDHEN and CDR2 SYDVKM. Trimming shortened V by 1 base and J by 5 bases, and 14 bases separated the two germline ends. The CDR3 DNA reads as TGTGCCAGCAGTTTATCTGAGCGGAGAGGGGAGACCCAGTACTTC. This sequence encodes CASSLSERRGETQYF.

Only a few counts were recorded for this clonotype. The chain is built from TRBV5-1 and TRBJ2-2; TRBD1 agrees at 10 bases. Trimming took 4 bases from V and 14 from J; bases not matched to a gene: 5. CDR3 length: 12 amino acids. Per germline, CDR1 SGHRS and CDR2 YFSETQ. CDR3 sequence (DNA): TGCGCCAGCAGCGGCGGACAGGGGGTCCTGTTTTTT. Protein: CASSGGQGVLFF.

In its sample, this clonotype was seen a few times. This CDR3 reads CASSLGARVSTDEQYF. CDR3 DNA: TGTGCCAGCTCACTGGGGGCCAGGGTGTCAACGGACGAGCAGTACTTC. The chain recombines TRBV18 with TRBJ2-7, with D maybe TRBD1 (6 bases). The germline V and J ends were trimmed by 4 bases and 5 bases, with 21 bases remaining between them. The germline CDR1 and CDR2 sequences are KGHSH and LQKENI. The CDR3 has 16 residues.

This clonotype was detected only a few times. The chain joins TRBV24-1 to TRBJ2-5; 7 bases agree with TRBD1. The CDR3 runs 14 residues. Germline-derived CDR1 and CDR2 are KGHDR and SFDVKD. Unmatched junction bases numbered 5, after V lost 6 bases and J lost 2 bases. CDR3 protein: CATSQDRSQETQYF. The CDR3 DNA reads TGTGCCACCAGTCAGGACAGGTCACAAGAGACCCAGTACTTC.

The chain uses TRBV5-4 and TRBJ2-1; TRBD2 might be the D (6 bases). V lost 4 bases and J 16 bases, leaving 18 bases between the germline ends. Per the germline V gene, CDR1 is SGHNT and CDR2 is YYREEE (reference sequence). CDR3 length: 12 amino acids. The CDR3 loop reads CASSLDYASSFF. In DNA form, the CDR3 reads TGTGCCAGCAGCCTGGACTACGCCTCTTCCTTCTTC.

The count of this clonotype is one. The rearrangement joins TRBV11-2 to TRBJ1-1, with unresolved D. Germline V CDR1 and CDR2: SGHAT, FQNNGV. Trimming shortened V by 1 base and J by 7 bases, and 10 bases separated the two germline ends. There are 13 residues in the CDR3. The CDR3 sequence is CASSLGVGSEAFF. CDR3 bases: TGTGCCAGCAGCTTAGGAGTCGGGAGTGAAGCTTTCTTT.

The chain is built from TRBV7-9 and TRBJ2-1; D possibly corresponds to TRBD2 (5 bases). Germline V lookup: CDR1 SEHNR, CDR2 FQNEAQ (reference sequence). This CDR3 is built from 12 residues. V dropped 3 bases and J dropped 9 bases, with 9 bases sitting between them. The DNA for the CDR3 is TGTGCCAGCAGCTTTGGAGGCCGTGAGCAGTTCTTC. It translates to CASSFGGREQFF.

This clonotype appeared many times. The CDR3 region has the DNA TGCAGTGCTAGCCGCCGGACGGGAAACTATGGCTACACCTTC. Amino acid sequence: CSASRRTGNYGYTF. The chain links TRBV20-1 to TRBJ1-2; D gene uncertain. The V gene lost 3 bases and the J gene lost 2 bases, with 13 bases spanning the gap. The germline gives CDR1 DFQATT, CDR2 SNEGSKA (reference sequence). The CDR3 spans 14 residues.

This clonotype was picked up many times. The V and J genes are TRBV20-1 and TRBJ2-1; D possibly corresponds to TRBD2 (6 bases). This CDR3 has 14 residues. Trimming took 3 bases from V and 3 from J, leaving 12 bases between them. Germline CDR1 and CDR2: DFQATT and SNEGSKA (reference sequence). In DNA form, the CDR3 reads TGCAGTGCTAGGGCCGGGACTGACTACAATGAGCAGTTCTTC. Translating it yields CSARAGTDYNEQFF.

The chain carries TRBV28 and TRBJ1-2; 7 bases match TRBD1. Per the germline V gene, CDR1 is MDHEN and CDR2 is SYDVKM. The CDR3 loop spans 14 amino acids. The junction had 9 bases not matched to a gene; V was cut back by 6 bases and J by 5 bases. DNA of the CDR3: TGTGCCAGCAGAGGGTCCGGGACAGTATATGGCTACACCTTC. Its translation: CASRGSGTVYGYTF.

A few counts support this clonotype. The V call is TRBV20-1, the J call TRBJ2-3, with TRBD2 matching 7 bases. J was trimmed by 4 bases and V by 6 bases; bases with no gene match: 7. Germline V lookup: CDR1 DFQATT, CDR2 SNEGSKA (reference sequence). This CDR3 is built from 13 residues. The CDR3 coding sequence is TGCAGTGCGCAGCCGGCGGGAGCAGATACGCAGTATTTT. Amino acids: CSAQPAGADTQYF.

Only a few counts were recorded for this clonotype. This rearrangement joins TRBV20-1 to TRBJ1-4; 7 nucleotides match TRBD1. This CDR3 contains 14 residues. Germline values: CDR1 DFQATT, CDR2 SNEGSKA (reference sequence). The trim removed 5 bases at V and 10 bases at J, leaving 13 bases unmatched. CDR3 in amino acids: CSARTARGDGKLFF. The CDR3 DNA reads as TGCAGTGCTCGGACGGCCAGGGGGGACGGAAAACTGTTTTTT.

As concerns this clonotype: This may stem from a read error, because a much larger clone lies one nucleotide away. The V gene is TRBV5-1, the J gene TRBJ2-5, with TRBD2 as a possible D gene (5 bases). In germline, CDR1 is SGHRS, CDR2 YFSETQ. The CDR3 extends over 14 amino acids. The CDR3 DNA reads as TGCGTCAGCAGCTTGGAGAGGGCTCAAGAGACCCAGTACTTC. Translating gives CVSSLERAQETQYF.

This clonotype was detected ten times or more. This rearrangement joins TRBV5-6 to TRBJ2-1; 13 nucleotides agree with TRBD2. J gave up 8 bases and V 4 bases, and 6 bases lay outside the gene matches. The CDR3 covers 15 residues. Germline V lookup: CDR1 SGHDT, CDR2 YYEEEE. CDR3 protein: CASSLRTSGSYEQFF. The CDR3 nucleotides are TGTGCCAGCAGCCTAAGGACTAGCGGGAGCTATGAGCAGTTCTTC. Full variable domain (rest looked up from reference TRBV5-6 and TRBJ2-1): DAGVTQSPTHLIKTRGQQVTLRCSPKSGHDTVSWYQQALGQGPQFIFQYYEEEERQRGNFPDRFSGHQFPNYSSELNVNALLLGDSALYLCASSLRTSGSYEQFFGPGTRLTVL.

The gene calls are TRBV7-9 and TRBJ2-1; maybe TRBD2 (6 bases). The length of the CDR3 is 15 residues. Trimming took 5 bases from V and 2 from J, leaving 13 bases between them. Germline CDR1 is SEHNR and CDR2 is FQNEAQ (reference sequence). This CDR3 is CASSRAGRAYNEQFF. CDR3 coding DNA: TGTGCCAGCAGCCGGGCGGGGAGAGCCTACAATGAGCAGTTCTTC.

Only a few counts were recorded for this clonotype. An end of the junction differs from the germline gene, which may be a read error. The chain's CDR3 is CASTLQGVVGTEAFF. The CDR3 coding sequence is TGTGCCAGCACCTTACAGGGGGTAGTGGGCACTGAAGCTTTCTTT. The gene calls are TRBV7-2 and TRBJ1-1; 8 positions agree with TRBD1. The germline CDR1 and CDR2 sequences are SGHTA and FQGNSA. The CDR3 totals 15 residues.

This clonotype was found a few times. J is TRBJ1-1 and V is TRBV5-1, with 8 positions matching TRBD1. The CDR3 runs to 14 residues. V trimming: 1 base; J trimming: 4 bases; junction bases outside the gene matches: 3. CDR1 SGHRS and CDR2 YFSETQ come from the germline V gene. CDR3 bases: TGCGCCAGCAGCTTGACCGACAGGGGCACTGAAGCTTTCTTT. Protein: CASSLTDRGTEAFF. Filled out from reference TRBV5-1 and TRBJ1-1, the complete variable domain reads KAGVTQTPRYLIKTRGQQVTLSCSPISGHRSVSWYQQTPGQGLQFLFEYFSETQRNKGNFPGRFSGRQFSNSRSEMNVSTLELGDSALYLCASSLTDRGTEAFFGQGTRLTVV.

The V call is TRBV30, the J call TRBJ2-7; perhaps TRBD1 as D (6 bases). The V end lost 6 bases, the J end lost 5 bases, and 14 bases lay between the germline ends. CDR1 is GTSNPN, CDR2 SVGIG, per germline (reference sequence). CDR3 length: 12 residues. The CDR3 protein is CACPSRGDEQYF. CDR3 DNA: TGTGCCTGCCCCTCCAGGGGAGACGAGCAGTACTTC. Full variable domain (missing parts from reference TRBV30 and TRBJ2-7): SQTIHQWPATLVQPVGSPLSLECTVEGTSNPNLYWYRQAAGRGLQLLFYSVGIGQISSEVPQNLSASRPQDRQFILSSKKLLLSDSGFYLCACPSRGDEQYFGPGTRLTVT.

In this sample, this clonotype turned up a few times. This chain connects TRBV19 to TRBJ1-1; D is perhaps TRBD1 (5 bases). V lost 7 bases, J lost 4 bases, and 16 bases lay in between. There are 14 residues in the CDR3. Germline-derived CDR1 and CDR2 are LNHDA and SQIVND (reference sequence). CDR3 amino acids: CASTLFRGATEAFF. The CDR3 DNA sequence: TGTGCCAGTACCCTTTTTAGGGGAGCCACTGAAGCTTTCTTT.

In DNA, the CDR3 is TGTGCCAGCAGCTTAGCGCCGTCTCGTGCTGATACGCAGTATTTT. This translates into CASSLAPSRADTQYF. The chain is built from TRBV7-2 and TRBJ2-3; D unresolved. Between the trimmed V and J ends, which lost 0 bases and 6 bases, there was a span of 13 bases. There are 15 residues in the CDR3. CDR1 is SGHTA, CDR2 FQGNSA, per germline.

This chain's CDR3 is CASSFTGTSNQPQHF. CDR3 bases: TGTGCCAGCAGCTTTACCGGGACATCGAATCAGCCCCAGCATTTT. The rearrangement uses TRBV7-2 and TRBJ1-5; D may be TRBD1 (6 bases). Germline V gives CDR1 SGHTA, CDR2 FQGNSA. CDR3 length equals 15 residues. With 3 bases removed from V and 4 bases from J, the gap between germline ends came to 13 bases.

This clonotype showed up just a few times. The junction and the germline gene differ at one end; a read error may be behind it. The CDR3 region is CASSHKGQGKIF. The CDR3 DNA follows: TGCGCCAGCAGCCACAAAGGACAGGGTAAGATCTTC. This sequence joins TRBV4-3 and TRBJ2-1; 8 bases are shared with TRBD1. The germline gives CDR1 LGHNA, CDR2 YSLEER. The CDR3 has 12 amino acids.

This CDR3 reads CASSLGRRATEAFF. CDR3 sequence (DNA): TGTGCCAGCAGCTTAGGGCGCAGGGCCACTGAAGCTTTCTTT. This sequence joins TRBV13 and TRBJ1-1; maybe TRBD1 (5 bases). The CDR3 has 14 amino acids. Trimming stripped 0 bases from V and 4 bases from J, with 9 bases between. The germline gives CDR1 PRHDT, CDR2 FYEKMQ (reference sequence).

This clonotype was detected ten times or more. V and J are TRBV7-2 and TRBJ2-1, with unresolved D. Looked up from germline, CDR1 is SGHTA and CDR2 is FQGNSA. This CDR3 spans 13 amino acids. V lost 1 base and J 7 bases, leaving 8 bases between the germline ends. The CDR3 sequence: CASSLGTTNEQFF. CDR3 in DNA: TGTGCCAGCAGCTTAGGCACTACGAATGAGCAGTTCTTC.